This T cell receptor (beta chain) was obtained from a study of CD8 T cells in ankylosing spondylitis. Details on this clonotype: The antigen is unknown. This may be a read error, as it is one base from a much larger clone.

Study-wide results and limits: Apparently characteristic of ankylosing spondylitis blood was a TCR beta motif (eight highly homologous variants). Clones that were linked to disease were CD8+ and were relatively rare in peripheral blood. There was reportedly significant enrichment of clones that were disease-linked in matched ankylosing spondylitis synovial fluid.

With molecular barcodes, quantitative 5'-RACE was used to make the TCR beta libraries. MiXCR was run by TCRdb on the 5' RACE reads, yielding one entry per CDR3 protein. The sample holds fewer than 550,000 distinct CDR3 sequences, roughly 5.3% seen once. CDR1 and CDR2 from the germline V gene are KGHDR and SFDVKD. This CDR3 is built from 12 residues. Material for sequencing was blood, either unsorted or a sorted T cell fraction (not recorded which). J is TRBJ2-2 and V is TRBV24-1, with D maybe TRBD2 (5 bases). The sequence was collected from a male donor with ankylosing spondylitis. The CDR3 region is CATSDRSWELLF. The CDR3 DNA is TGTGCCACCAGTGACCGCTCCTGGGAGCTGCTTTTT.